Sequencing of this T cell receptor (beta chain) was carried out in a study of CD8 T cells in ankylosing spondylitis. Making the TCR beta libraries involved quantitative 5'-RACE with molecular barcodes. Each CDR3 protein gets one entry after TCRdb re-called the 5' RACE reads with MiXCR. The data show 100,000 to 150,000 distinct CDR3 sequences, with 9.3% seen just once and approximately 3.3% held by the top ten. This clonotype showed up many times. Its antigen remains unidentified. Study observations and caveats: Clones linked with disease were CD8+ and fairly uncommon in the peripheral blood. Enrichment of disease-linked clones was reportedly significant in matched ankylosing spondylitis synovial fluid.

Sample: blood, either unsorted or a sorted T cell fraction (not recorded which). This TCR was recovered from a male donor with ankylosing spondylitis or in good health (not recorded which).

The CDR3 reads CSAQTGSARHLNTEAFF. The CDR3 DNA follows: TGCAGTGCTCAGACAGGGAGCGCGCGTCATCTGAACACTGAAGCTTTCTTT. The V and J genes are TRBV20-1 and TRBJ1-1; 7 nucleotides match TRBD1. The germline gives CDR1 DFQATT, CDR2 SNEGSKA (reference sequence). The length of the CDR3 is 17 residues. V lost 5 bases, J lost 0 bases, and 15 bases stayed unmatched.